A single sample is the source of the 16 T cell receptor beta chains below, sequenced in a study of T cell changes during pregnancy in multiple sclerosis. Sequencing used immunoSEQ multiplex PCR; TCRdb keeps in-frame clones, though not all of them. The sample records more than 15,000 clones, more than 75% being singletons. Sequencing used CD8+ T cells from peripheral blood mononuclear cells, obtained in the third trimester of pregnancy. These receptors were obtained from a female donor in good health, enrolled as a control in a pregnancy study.

The V and J genes are TRBV15 and TRBJ1-5; the D gene is possibly TRBD1 (6 bases). V lost 3 bases and J 5 bases, leaving 11 bases between the germline ends. Germline CDR1 is LNHNV and CDR2 is YYDKDF (reference sequence). The CDR3 loop spans 14 amino acids. CDR3 DNA sequence: TGTGCCACCAGCAGGACGGACAGTCATCAGCCCCAGCATTTT. It translates to CATSRTDSHQPQHF.

The chain recombines TRBV7-2 with TRBJ2-1; 10 bases are a match to TRBD2. After removal of 5 bases from V and 0 bases from J, the junction contained 7 bases not matched to a gene. Germline V lookup: CDR1 SGHTA, CDR2 FQGNSA. This CDR3 contains 17 residues. The CDR3 reads CASSALLAGSSYNEQFF. As DNA, the CDR3 is TGTGCCAGCAGCGCCTTACTAGCGGGAAGCTCCTACAATGAGCAGTTCTTC.

This clone is a singleton in its sample. The chain carries TRBV27 and TRBJ1-5; TRBD1 is a possible D gene (6 bases). The CDR3 is made up of 16 amino acids. V dropped 2 bases and J dropped 2 bases, with 13 bases sitting between them. Germline values: CDR1 MNHEY, CDR2 SMNVEV (reference sequence). CDR3 amino acids: CASSLGGQGGNQPQHF. The CDR3 coding sequence is TGTGCCAGCAGTTTAGGGGGCCAAGGGGGCAATCAGCCCCAGCATTTT.

The rearrangement links TRBV13 to TRBJ2-7, with D possibly being TRBD2 (7 bases). CDR1 is PRHDT and CDR2 is FYEKMQ in the germline V gene (reference sequence). Trimming removed 5 bases at V and 7 bases at J, with 30 bases between. The CDR3 is 18 residues long. CDR3 in amino acids: CASSAQPGWGGAEREQYF. CDR3 DNA: TGTGCCAGCAGCGCCCAACCCGGTTGGGGGGGGGCCGAACGGGAGCAGTACTTC.

The chain employs TRBV4-1 and TRBJ1-4; 8 bases align to TRBD1. V was clipped by 3 bases and J by 5 bases; unmatched bases: 11. Germline V gene data show CDR1 as MGHRA and CDR2 as YSYEKL. The CDR3 extends over 17 amino acids. The CDR3 DNA is TGCGCCAGCAGCCAGGACGGACCAGGGGGCAGGAATGAAAAACTGTTTTTT. It encodes CASSQDGPGGRNEKLFF.

CDR3 sequence (DNA): TGTGCCAGCAGTCCCACTAGCGGGGGGGCTACAGATACGCAGTATTTT. Protein product: CASSPTSGGATDTQYF. The chain is built from TRBV6-4 and TRBJ2-3; 13 bases are a match to TRBD2. Germline V lookup: CDR1 MRHNA, CDR2 SNTAGT. With V trimmed by 5 bases and J by 3 bases, 5 bases remained unmatched. The CDR3 length is 16 residues.

The chain has TRBV7-9 and TRBJ2-7; TRBD1 matches 7 bases. CDR3 size: 15 residues. With V trimmed by 4 bases and J by 6 bases, 12 bases remained unmatched. CDR1 SEHNR and CDR2 FQNEAQ come from the germline V gene (reference sequence). The CDR3 loop reads CASSYRQGAQTEQYF. The CDR3, as DNA: TGTGCCAGCAGCTACCGACAGGGAGCCCAAACCGAGCAGTACTTC.

The V gene is TRBV4-2, the J gene TRBJ2-2; the match to TRBD2 covers 8 bases. The CDR3 is 17 amino acids. Trimming took 4 bases from V and 4 from J; bases not matched to a gene: 11. Germline V lookup: CDR1 LGHNA, CDR2 YNFKEQ. In DNA, the CDR3 is TGTGCCAGCAGCCCTCCTTGGGCGGGGGGAACCACCGGGGAGCTGTTTTTT. Amino acid sequence: CASSPPWAGGTTGELFF.

This clone was seen just once. The rearrangement links TRBV7-9 to TRBJ2-5; 8 nucleotides align to TRBD2. The CDR3 sequence is 16 residues long. The V segment lost 5 bases and the J segment 1 base; nucleotides outside the gene matches: 9. Germline CDR1 and CDR2: SEHNR and FQNEAQ (reference sequence). CDR3 in amino acids: CASSPARGGLQETQYF. The CDR3 coding sequence is TGTGCCAGCAGCCCCGCACGGGGGGGACTCCAAGAGACCCAGTACTTC.

This chain links TRBV27 with TRBJ2-1; 8 bases are a match to TRBD2. The CDR3 has 15 residues. The J segment lost 0 bases and the V segment lost 5 bases, leaving 3 bases of the junction unmatched. CDR1 is MNHEY and CDR2 is SMNVEV in the germline V gene (reference sequence). The CDR3 here is CASSPSGSSYNEQFF. The CDR3 DNA follows: TGTGCCAGCAGTCCGAGCGGGAGCTCCTACAATGAGCAGTTCTTC.

The chain is built from TRBV4-1 and TRBJ1-5; D remains ambiguous. V was pared by 1 base and J by 4 bases, with 11 bases between. Looked up from germline, CDR1 is MGHRA and CDR2 is YSYEKL. CDR3 length: 15 amino acids. The CDR3 spells CASSQVEAPNQPQHF. CDR3 DNA sequence: TGCGCCAGCAGCCAAGTTGAGGCACCAAATCAGCCCCAGCATTTT.

The chain has TRBV7-3 and TRBJ2-5; TRBD2 agrees at 7 bases. The V and J ends lost 5 bases and 4 bases, in that order; junction bases with no gene match: 10. The V gene's germline CDR1 is SGHTA and CDR2 FQGTGA. This CDR3 has 15 amino acids. The CDR3 loop reads CASSQLGGGGETQYF. The DNA for the CDR3 is TGTGCCAGCAGCCAACTAGGCGGGGGAGGAGAGACCCAGTACTTC.

V and J are TRBV18 and TRBJ1-4, with TRBD1 matching over 11 bases. From germline, CDR1 is KGHSH and CDR2 LQKENI. J was trimmed by 3 bases and V by 0 bases; bases with no gene match: 6. The CDR3 consists of 18 residues. The DNA of the CDR3 is TGTGCCAGCTCACCACCGAAGGACAGGGGGCTAGCTAATGAAAAACTGTTTTTT. Protein: CASSPPKDRGLANEKLFF. The complete variable domain, with remaining parts taken from reference TRBV18 and TRBJ1-4, reads NAGVMQNPRHLVRRRGQEARLRCSPMKGHSHVYWYRQLPEEGLKFMVYLQKENIIDESGMPKERFSAEFPKEGPSILRIQQVVRGDSAAYFCASSPPKDRGLANEKLFFGSGTQLSVL.

CDR3 in DNA: TGTGCCAGCAGCTCCCCGCGTACCGGGGAGCTGTTTTTT. Translation: CASSSPRTGELFF. The J gene is TRBJ2-2, the V gene TRBV9, with D hard to call. Trimming cost V 4 bases and J 5 bases, with 9 bases left between them. From germline, CDR1 is SGDLS and CDR2 YYNGEE. The CDR3 sequence is 13 residues long.

Sample share makes this clone medium-sized (0.01 to 0.1%). The chain links TRBV7-8 to TRBJ2-2, with 7 bases aligning to TRBD1. The CDR3 sequence is 14 residues long. V lost 8 bases to trimming and J lost 5 bases; unmatched junction nucleotides: 8. In germline, CDR1 is SGHVS, CDR2 FQNEAQ. Here the CDR3 DNA reads TGTGCCAGCGCCCTCGACAGGGAGACCGGGGAGCTGTTTTTT. Translation: CASALDRETGELFF.

The table lists this clone with a count of one. The V call is TRBV27, the J call TRBJ1-1; D not certain. Germline V gene sequence: CDR1 MNHEY, CDR2 SMNVEV (reference sequence). The CDR3 extends over 13 amino acids. Between the trimmed V and J ends, which lost 3 bases and 1 base, there was a span of 6 bases. CDR3 protein: CASSFNPNTEAFF. The CDR3, as DNA: TGTGCCAGCAGTTTTAATCCGAACACTGAAGCTTTCTTT.